These T cell receptor beta chains were read from a single sample in a study of T cell responses to AZD1222 COVID-19 vaccine. Clones were read by immunoSEQ multiplex PCR, and TCRdb kept only the in-frame ones, dropping some. The sample records around 90,000 clones, 70% to 90% being singletons. Here the sequenced sample was peripheral blood, taken on day 0 of AZD1222 vaccination. The receptors originated from an adult in good health. The CDR3 runs from the conserved cysteine through the conserved F or W. A D gene is named only where the DNA matches it firmly. Not all rows give a size; the values are once, few, many and, for expanded clones, a class.

V gene,J gene,clone size,D gene,CDR3 DNA,CDR3 protein
TRBV5-1,TRBJ1-5,-,-,TGCGCCAGCAGCTTGATCCCGGGGAGCAATCAGCCCCAGCATTTT,CASSLIPGSNQPQHF
TRBV30,TRBJ2-3,-,-,TGTGCCTGGAGTCCAACCACAGGGTTCCGCACAGATACGCAGTATTTT,CAWSPTTGFRTDTQYF
TRBV15,TRBJ1-3,-,-,TGTGCCACCAGCAGAGAGGGAAACACCATATATTTT,CATSREGNTIYF
TRBV18,TRBJ2-7,-,TRBD1,TGTGCCAGCTCACCACTCGGCAGGGGGCTTTATTGGGAGCAGTACTTC,CASSPLGRGLYWEQYF
TRBV29-1,TRBJ1-2,-,-,TGCAGCGTTGAAGATATAGGGTTTGGTGGCTACACCTTC,CSVEDIGFGGYTF
TRBV14,TRBJ1-1,once,TRBD1,TGTGCCAGCAGCCAGACAGGGGGAAGGTACACTGAAGCTTTCTTT,CASSQTGGRYTEAFF
TRBV4-3,TRBJ2-1,-,TRBD2,TGCGCCAGCAGCCAAGAGGGGACTAGTCAGTTCTTC,CASSQEGTSQFF
TRBV29-1,TRBJ2-1,-,-,TGCAGCGTTGCGCGGGGAACCAATGAGCAGTTCTTC,CSVARGTNEQFF
TRBV7-8,TRBJ2-2,medium-sized,-,TGTGCCAGCAGCTTAGTGTGGATGGGTAGGGTCACCGGGGAGCTGTTTTTT,CASSLVWMGRVTGELFF
TRBV14,TRBJ1-2,-,-,TGTGCCAGCAGCCAAAGGACAGACCGAAACTATGGCTACACCTTC,CASSQRTDRNYGYTF
TRBV7-9,TRBJ2-3,once,TRBD2,TGTGCCAGCAGCTTACTAGTCGGGAGGGCCGATACGCAGTATTTT,CASSLLVGRADTQYF
TRBV19,TRBJ2-7,-,TRBD1,TGTGCCAGTAGAGGACAGGGTGGATACGAGCAGTACTTC,CASRGQGGYEQYF
TRBV9,TRBJ1-1,-,-,TGTGCCAGCAGCGTAGGTTGGGCAGGTGATACTGAAGCTTTCTTT,CASSVGWAGDTEAFF
TRBV5-1,TRBJ2-2,-,-,TGCGCCAGCAGCTTGGGAGGCTGGGTTGGATCCGGGGAGCTGTTTTTT,CASSLGGWVGSGELFF
TRBV3-1/TRBV3-2,TRBJ1-4,-,TRBD1,TGTGCCAGCAGCCACCAGGACAGGGAAAAACTGTTTTTT,CASSHQDREKLFF
TRBV7-9,TRBJ1-6,few,-,TGTGCCAGCAGGTGGATCGGGAATTCACCCCTCCACTTT,CASRWIGNSPLHF
TRBV30,TRBJ2-1,few,TRBD2,TGTGCCTGGAGTGGAATAGCGGGAGCTGAGCAGTTCTTC,CAWSGIAGAEQFF
TRBV27,TRBJ2-7,few,TRBD2,TGTGCCAGCAGTTTCGGACTAGCGGGGAACTACGAGCAGTACTTC,CASSFGLAGNYEQYF
TRBV12-5,TRBJ1-1,-,-,TGTGCTAGTGGTTTGGCCCCCCTGGGGACTGAAGCTTTCTTT,CASGLAPLGTEAFF
TRBV6-5,TRBJ2-7,-,-,TGTGCCAGCAGCGCGGGACCCGGGATCTACGAGCAGTACTTC,CASSAGPGIYEQYF
TRBV9,TRBJ1-6,few,TRBD1,TGTGCCAGCAGCGGCGGGACAGGGAAAGGATCCCTCCACTTT,CASSGGTGKGSLHF
TRBV15,TRBJ1-1,-,-,TGTGCCACCAGCAGAGACAGGGCCTCCCCGGGAGGCACTGAAGCTTTCTTT,CATSRDRASPGGTEAFF
TRBV5-5,TRBJ1-4,-,-,TGTGCCAGCAGCTTGGGACAGCCAGTCGGGGGTGAAAAACTGTTTTTT,CASSLGQPVGGEKLFF
TRBV6-6,TRBJ2-2,few,TRBD1,TGTGCCAGCAGTCAGCCTACCGGGACAGGGGGCTCCGGGGAGCTGTTTTTT,CASSQPTGTGGSGELFF
TRBV7-2,TRBJ2-3,-,TRBD2,TGTGCCAGCAGTACCCAGCGGGAGTCAAATACGCAGTATTTT,CASSTQRESNTQYF
TRBV18,TRBJ1-2,-,-,TGTGCCAGCTCAGACGGCTATGGCTACACCTTC,CASSDGYGYTF
TRBV15,TRBJ1-1,-,-,TGTGCCACCAGCAGAGATGCGGGGCCCACTGAAGCTTTCTTT,CATSRDAGPTEAFF
TRBV4-1,TRBJ2-5,-,-,TGCGCCAGCAGCCAAGGACCGTCAGTTCAAGAGACCCAGTACTTC,CASSQGPSVQETQYF
TRBV7-2,TRBJ1-5,-,-,TGTGCCAGCAGCGCACAGGGCCGCACCCATAGCAATCAGCCCCAGCATTTT,CASSAQGRTHSNQPQHF
TRBV5-1,TRBJ2-7,once,TRBD1,TGCGCCAGCAGCTTGGAGGGGGCCTCCTACGAGCAGTACTTC,CASSLEGASYEQYF
TRBV2,TRBJ1-1,-,TRBD1,TGTGCCAGCAGTTACAAAGGACAGGGTTCTGAAGCTTTCTTT,CASSYKGQGSEAFF
TRBV7-3,TRBJ2-2,few,-,TGTGCCAGCAGCTTATTCGGTCTCGGGGAGCTGTTTTTT,CASSLFGLGELFF
TRBV10-3,TRBJ1-5,-,-,TGTGCCATCAGTGAGTCGACAAATGGCGGGCAGCCCCAGCATTTT,CAISESTNGGQPQHF
TRBV2,TRBJ1-2,-,-,TGTGCCATTTCTGAGGAGGACGGGGACTATGGCTACACCTTC,CAISEEDGDYGYTF
TRBV5-6,TRBJ1-4,-,-,TGTGCCAGCAGTTTAGGGGCTAGAAGTGAAAAACTGTTTTTT,CASSLGARSEKLFF
TRBV7-2,TRBJ2-7,-,TRBD1,TGTGCCAGCAGCTTAGGGGGGACAGGGGGCGGCGAGCAGTACTTC,CASSLGGTGGGEQYF
TRBV25-1,TRBJ2-7,-,-,TGTGCCAGCAGTGAATCCGTGGGCCGGACGGCCGAGCAGTACTTC,CASSESVGRTAEQYF
TRBV3-1/TRBV3-2,TRBJ2-5,-,TRBD2,TGTGCCAGCAGCCAAGGAAGACTAGCGGGGGGGCAGGGCCAAGAGACCCAGTACTTC,CASSQGRLAGGQGQETQYF
TRBV5-5,TRBJ2-1,-,-,TGTGCCAGCAGCTTGAGCCACCTGGGGCAGGTAACCTACAATGAGCAGTTCTTC,CASSLSHLGQVTYNEQFF
TRBV19,TRBJ1-2,-,TRBD1,TGTGCCAGTAGTAGACAGGGAGATGGCTACACCTTC,CASSRQGDGYTF
TRBV9,TRBJ1-4,-,-,TGTGCCAGCAAAGGGGGAGGTAATGAAAAACTGTTTTTT,CASKGGGNEKLFF
TRBV4-3,TRBJ2-1,-,TRBD2,TGCGCCAGCAGCCAAGAAGCAGCGGGAGGACACAATGAGCAGTTCTTC,CASSQEAAGGHNEQFF
TRBV27,TRBJ1-1,-,-,TGTGCCAGCAGTTTATTCATGATGAACACTGAAGCTTTCTTT,CASSLFMMNTEAFF
TRBV7-9,TRBJ1-2,once,-,TGTGCCAGCAGGAAACTAGGAGGCGAACTTACAGCTAACTATGGCTACACCTTC,CASRKLGGELTANYGYTF
TRBV7-9,TRBJ1-5,-,TRBD1,TGTGCCAGCAGCTTAGCGATAGGGGCAGGGGGTAATAGCAATCAGCCCCAGCATTTT,CASSLAIGAGGNSNQPQHF
TRBV30,TRBJ2-2,-,-,TGTGCCTGGAGAGACAGGACCGGGGAGCTGTTTTTT,CAWRDRTGELFF
TRBV12-3/TRBV12-4,TRBJ1-5,-,-,TGTGCCAGCAGTTTGGGCCTGAATCAGCCCCAGCATTTT,CASSLGLNQPQHF
TRBV9,TRBJ2-3,few,-,TGTGCCAGCAGCGTAGGGAGCAATGTAGGCACAGATACGCAGTATTTT,CASSVGSNVGTDTQYF